The rows below give T cell receptor beta chains drawn from one sample of a study of T cell responses to AZD1222 COVID-19 vaccine. Some clones are missing from TCRdb's copy, which holds only in-frame ones; the method was immunoSEQ multiplex PCR. Altogether roughly 120,000 clones are present, approximately 86% being singletons, with the ten largest covering approximately 16%. Here the sequenced sample was peripheral blood, taken 28 days after the second AZD1222 dose. These receptors all stem from an adult who received the AZD1222 COVID-19 vaccine. CDR3s include the opening cysteine and the closing phenylalanine or tryptophan. A D gene is named only where the DNA matches it firmly. A clone size is listed for some rows: how often the clone was seen (once, few, many), or a class if it is expanded.

TRBD2	-	TRBV3-1/TRBV3-2	TRBJ2-1	TGTGCCAGCAGCCAAGGTTGGGGACTAGCGGTTTACAATGAGCAGTTCTTC	CASSQGWGLAVYNEQFF
-	-	TRBV6-2/TRBV6-3	TRBJ2-7	TGTGCCAGCAGCCGCCTCTACGAGCAGTACTTC	CASSRLYEQYF
-	-	TRBV7-2	TRBJ1-1	TGTGCCAGCAGCTTATCCGCGGGGACCCCGAACACTGAAGCTTTCTTT	CASSLSAGTPNTEAFF
-	-	TRBV7-9	TRBJ1-2	TGTGCCAGCAGCTTATTACGACCCGCCTACTATGGCTACACCTTC	CASSLLRPAYYGYTF
TRBD1	-	TRBV9	TRBJ2-2	TGTGCCAGCAGCGTAGATTTGGCAGGGGGTGTGAACACCGGGGAGCTGTTTTTT	CASSVDLAGGVNTGELFF
TRBD1	-	TRBV19	TRBJ1-1	TGTGCCAGTAGCTCGACAGGGGGGGTTTGGACTGAAGCTTTCTTT	CASSSTGGVWTEAFF
TRBD1	-	TRBV12-5	TRBJ1-2	TGTGCTAGTGGTTTAGGGACAGGCTATGGCTACACCTTC	CASGLGTGYGYTF
-	-	TRBV7-9	TRBJ1-2	TGTGCCAGCACCCCCCATGAGGGGCTCAACTATGGCTACACCTTC	CASTPHEGLNYGYTF
TRBD2	-	TRBV14	TRBJ2-1	TGTGCCAGCAGCCAAGATCCCTGGGGGGGTGAGCAGTTCTTC	CASSQDPWGGEQFF
-	-	TRBV9	TRBJ1-6	TGTGCCAGCAGCTCCGGACAATTGGGCTCACCCCTCCACTTT	CASSSGQLGSPLHF
TRBD1	-	TRBV4-1	TRBJ2-5	TGCGCCAGCAGCCAAGAGGACAGGGGCGAGACCCAGTACTTC	CASSQEDRGETQYF
-	-	TRBV4-3	TRBJ2-1	TGCGCCAGCAGCCAAGCTGCTAGTTATGAGCAGTTCTTC	CASSQAASYEQFF
-	-	TRBV11-2	TRBJ2-5	TGTGCCAGCAGCCTGGCCCAGGGACCGGCAGGGACCCAGTACTTC	CASSLAQGPAGTQYF
-	-	TRBV6-5	TRBJ1-6	TGTGCCAGCAGTTGGGGGTCTAATTCACCCCTCCACTTT	CASSWGSNSPLHF
-	few	TRBV19	TRBJ1-5	TGTGCCAGTAGTAGTGGCCAGGCCGATCAGCCCCAGCATTTT	CASSSGQADQPQHF
TRBD1	-	TRBV24-1	TRBJ2-1	TGTGCCACCTCCGGGACAGGGGACTACAATGAGCAGTTCTTC	CATSGTGDYNEQFF
-	-	TRBV7-2	TRBJ2-1	TGTGCCAGTATAGGGCAGGTCCCCTACAATGAGCAGTTCTTC	CASIGQVPYNEQFF
-	-	TRBV7-8	TRBJ1-2	TGTGCCAGCAGCTTTTCGTTACTAAGGGCCAGGAAAAACTATGGCTACACCTTC	CASSFSLLRARKNYGYTF
-	-	TRBV18	TRBJ1-3	TGTGCCAGCTCACTCTCAATGACAGGCTCTGGAAACACCATATATTTT	CASSLSMTGSGNTIYF
TRBD1	-	TRBV12-3/TRBV12-4	TRBJ1-1	TGTGCCAGCATTCGACAGGGGTCCACTGAAGCTTTCTTT	CASIRQGSTEAFF
-	-	TRBV29-1	TRBJ2-3	TGCAGCGTTGATTCGACTGGGACGGAAGGGGGTACGCAGTATTTT	CSVDSTGTEGGTQYF
-	once	TRBV30	TRBJ2-3	TGTGCCTGGAGCGCGACTAGTAGTAGCACAGATACGCAGTATTTT	CAWSATSSSTDTQYF
TRBD1	-	TRBV5-1	TRBJ1-2	TGCGCCAGCAGCTTGGTGGAGGGGGCCGCTAACTATGGCTACACCTTC	CASSLVEGAANYGYTF
-	few	TRBV5-1	TRBJ2-1	TGCGCCAGCAGCCCGAGAGGACTCCGAGGAAATGAGCAGTTCTTC	CASSPRGLRGNEQFF
-	-	TRBV28	TRBJ1-3	TGTGCCAGCAGCTTAACCAGGGGCCCTGGAAACACCATATATTTT	CASSLTRGPGNTIYF
-	-	TRBV18	TRBJ1-3	TGTGCCAGCTCACCACCCGCTGGGAGGAACACCATATATTTT	CASSPPAGRNTIYF
TRBD1	-	TRBV6-6	TRBJ1-1	TGTGCCAGCAGGCTACGGACAGGGATCACTGAAGCTTTCTTT	CASRLRTGITEAFF
-	-	TRBV6-5	TRBJ1-2	TGTGCCAGCAGTTACTTGCAGGGTTCCTACACCTTC	CASSYLQGSYTF
-	-	TRBV27	TRBJ1-4	TGTGCCAGCAGTTTATCGTTTCGGGATGAAAAACTGTTTTTT	CASSLSFRDEKLFF
TRBD2	-	TRBV29-1	TRBJ2-5	TGCAGCGTTGTGGGGAGCGGGGGTGGCGAGACCCAGTACTTC	CSVVGSGGGETQYF
-	-	TRBV7-2	TRBJ1-2	TGTGCCAGCAGCTTAGATAGCCGACGTGGCTACACCTTC	CASSLDSRRGYTF
TRBD2	-	TRBV3-1/TRBV3-2	TRBJ2-7	TGTGCCAGCAGCCAGTCGACTAGCGGGGGGGAGCAGTACTTC	CASSQSTSGGEQYF
TRBD1	-	TRBV5-6	TRBJ1-1	TGTGCCAGCAGCCCCACAGACAGGGGTCGACGGGGAACTGAAGCTTTCTTT	CASSPTDRGRRGTEAFF
-	-	TRBV7-9	TRBJ1-4	TGTGCCAGCAGCCGAAGTCCCGACGGATCCTTTAATGAAAAACTGTTTTTT	CASSRSPDGSFNEKLFF
-	-	TRBV15	TRBJ1-5	TGTGCCACCAGCAGAGACTTACTAAGACCGAGCAATCAGCCCCAGCATTTT	CATSRDLLRPSNQPQHF
-	few	TRBV5-6	TRBJ1-5	TGTGCCAGCAGCTACTACAGTGGCAATCAGCCCCAGCATTTT	CASSYYSGNQPQHF
TRBD1	-	TRBV2	TRBJ1-2	TGTGCCAGCAGTGAAACACCGGGACAGGGTGGCGGCTACACCTTC	CASSETPGQGGGYTF
-	-	TRBV7-9	TRBJ2-2	TGTGCCAGCAGCTTAGCCGCCGAAAACACCGGGGAGCTGTTTTTT	CASSLAAENTGELFF
-	once	TRBV30	TRBJ1-1	TGTGCCTGGAGTGTCCGATTAGCCAGTGAAGCTTTCTTT	CAWSVRLASEAFF
TRBD2	-	TRBV28	TRBJ2-3	TGTGCCAGCAGTTTACTTCCGACTAGCGGGATATCCGATACGCAGTATTTT	CASSLLPTSGISDTQYF
TRBD1	-	TRBV19	TRBJ1-4	TGTGCCAGTAGTAGGGGACAGGGGAATGAAAAACTGTTTTTT	CASSRGQGNEKLFF
-	few	TRBV6-2/TRBV6-3	TRBJ1-1	TGTGCCAGCAGTACTACAGAGTCTGAAGCTTTCTTT	CASSTTESEAFF
-	-	TRBV7-6	TRBJ1-5	TGTGCCAGCAGCTTAGTCAGGGGTCAGCCCCAGCATTTT	CASSLVRGQPQHF
TRBD2	-	TRBV9	TRBJ2-3	TGTGCCAGCAGCGCCGGACTAGGCACAGATACGCAGTATTTT	CASSAGLGTDTQYF
-	-	TRBV7-6	TRBJ1-3	TGTGCCAGCAGCGACTATCGGGGCGAATCTGGAAACACCATATATTTT	CASSDYRGESGNTIYF